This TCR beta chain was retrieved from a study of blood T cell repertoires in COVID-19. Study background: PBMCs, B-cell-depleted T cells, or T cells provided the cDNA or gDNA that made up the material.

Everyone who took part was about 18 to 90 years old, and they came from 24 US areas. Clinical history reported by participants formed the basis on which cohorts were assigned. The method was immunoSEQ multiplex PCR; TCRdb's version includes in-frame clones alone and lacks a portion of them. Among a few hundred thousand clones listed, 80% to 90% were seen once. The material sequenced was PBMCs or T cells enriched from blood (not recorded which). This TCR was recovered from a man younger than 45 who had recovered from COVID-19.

CDR3 DNA: TGTGCCAGCAGCCCAGGACTAGCGGTCTACAATGAGCAGTTCTTC. Amino acids: CASSPGLAVYNEQFF. The chain has TRBV7-9 and TRBJ2-1; 10 bases match TRBD2. Germline values: CDR1 SEHNR, CDR2 FQNEAQ (reference sequence). This CDR3 contains 15 residues. V lost 5 bases to trimming and J lost 3 bases; unmatched junction nucleotides: 4.